The source of this TCR beta chain is a study of cytomegalovirus exposure and HLA in healthy donors. Primers: 60 Vbeta forward and 13 Jbeta reverse. Sequenced by immunoSEQ multiplex PCR; TCRdb stores in-frame clones only, minus some. This repertoire shows about 50,000 clones, more than 60% found once; its top ten account for approximately 2.7%. Notes on the study in general: It was reported in a later analysis that an Asian-associated ancestry cluster showed fewer N-insertions than the approximately 690-donor mean. For TCR beta chains, V- and J-gene trimming was later linked to a missense DCLRE1C variant. Presence/absence comparisons presumed near-even sequencing depth among donors.

This clone has just a few counts. The antigen remains unidentified. This clonotype originated in a woman aged 35 to 49 in good health and CMV-seropositive. Sequenced input: PBMCs.

This CDR3 reads CASSPLLAETQYF. The CDR3, as DNA: TGCGCCAGCAGCCCGTTACTAGCAGAGACCCAGTACTTC. V is TRBV4-3 and J is TRBJ2-5; D is perhaps TRBD2 (6 bases). CDR1 LGHNA and CDR2 YSLEER come from the germline V gene. CDR3 size: 13 residues. V lost 4 bases and J lost 4, with 10 bases in between.